A selection of T cell receptor beta chains follows, all from one sample in a study of technical replicates of blood from a few donors. Clones were sequenced by immunoSEQ multiplex PCR, and TCRdb holds only the in-frame ones, with some missing. The table has over 75,000 clones, approximately 96% seen once. Sequenced sample: T cells isolated from PBMCs. These receptors originate from a human donor in good health. CDR3s include the opening cysteine and the closing phenylalanine or tryptophan. The order of the fields is D gene, clone size, V gene, CDR3 protein. The D gene is left open where the match is weak. A clone size is listed for some rows: how often the clone was seen (once, few, many), or a class if it is expanded.

TRBD1 | - | TRBV6-4 | CASSDSPGQSYGYTF
- | few | TRBV10-1 | CASSVGASGNTIYF
TRBD1 | - | TRBV2 | CASSPGDSYNEQFF
TRBD1 | - | TRBV9 | CASSPYRGDTGELFF
- | once | TRBV29-1 | CSVIMGANVLTF
- | - | TRBV21-1 | CASSPRADRDTPYEQYF
- | once | TRBV5-5 | CASSLFAGAETQYF
- | - | TRBV5-8 | CASSLLGVSSGNTIYF
- | - | TRBV30 | CAWGGSGWETQYF
- | - | TRBV29-1 | CSVFEGRVEAFF
- | - | TRBV5-1 | CASSLASGYEQYF
- | - | TRBV27 | CASSLSQGYQPQHF
- | few | TRBV6-1 | CASSEVREKLFF
- | - | TRBV7-3 | CASSQMGEGFNEQFF
TRBD1 | - | TRBV19 | CASTLGQGFNQPQHF
- | - | TRBV7-2 | CASSPDRRETQYF
TRBD1 | - | TRBV7-9 | CASSSGTGDTGELFF
TRBD2 | - | TRBV10-3 | CATSPSGSYNEQFF
- | once | TRBV11-2 | CASRAWDTQYF
- | - | TRBV6-1 | CASSEEGVYGYTF
- | - | TRBV7-9 | CASSFQGSGELFF
TRBD2 | - | TRBV9 | CASSKIAGPYNEQFF
TRBD2 | - | TRBV14 | CASSPLSGRINNEQFF
TRBD2 | - | TRBV9 | CASSVALAVFNEQFF
- | - | TRBV6-6 | CASSYEAASNEKLFF
TRBD1 | - | TRBV9 | CASSARDRGLNTEAFF
TRBD1 | - | TRBV6-5 | CASSRDRLHWGYTF
TRBD2 | - | TRBV5-4 | CASSAGTSGGYYEQYF
TRBD1 | - | TRBV2 | CASPGTGGLMNTEAFF
TRBD1 | once | TRBV7-9 | CASSLEGQGKNTEAFF
- | - | TRBV28 | CASRRSGNTGELFF
- | - | TRBV7-2 | CASSLAGGLAKNIQYF
- | - | TRBV4-2 | CASSQDGLASYNEQFF
- | once | TRBV1 | CTSSPGSFEAFF
TRBD2 | - | TRBV5-6 | CASSITSGTETQYF
- | - | TRBV30 | CAWTTVNHADTQYF
TRBD1 | - | TRBV4-2 | CASSPRDRAYEQYF
- | - | TRBV25-1 | CASTGVGSRSYEQYF
- | - | TRBV25-1 | CASFSIWTVNTEAFF
- | - | TRBV5-6 | CASSLQGPVGAEQYF
- | - | TRBV27 | CASSMGHPSANEQYF
TRBD2 | - | TRBV27 | CASSLLAGADTQYF
- | - | TRBV2 | CASKKGVDYEQYF
TRBD1 | - | TRBV4-1 | CASSHQGGPEAFF
- | once | TRBV4-1 | CASRYTDTQYF
- | - | TRBV6-5 | CASSRGGEINEQYF
- | - | TRBV7-3 | CASSLEGNTEAFF
- | - | TRBV21-1 | CASSPRGEGTAYEQYF
TRBD1 | - | TRBV18 | CASSPTGTGGQPQHF
TRBD2 | - | TRBV7-8 | CASSTSSGSYNEQFF